This T cell receptor (beta chain) was found in a study of T cell changes during pregnancy in multiple sclerosis. This table comes from immunoSEQ multiplex PCR, and its TCRdb copy is limited to in-frame clones, with some not included. The sample holds 26,000 or so clones; around 92% are singletons and the top ten take 4.8%. Trimming pared 5 bases from V and 9 bases from J, leaving 16 bases between. Germline assignment: CDR1 SGHTA and CDR2 FQGNSA. There are 14 residues in the CDR3. The chain combines TRBV7-2 with TRBJ2-2, with D maybe TRBD2 (5 bases). This sample comprised peripheral blood, obtained in the first trimester of pregnancy. The clonotype was recovered from a female donor in good health, enrolled as a control in a pregnancy study. CDR3 residues: CASSVGGTNRELFF. CDR3 DNA: TGTGCCAGCAGCGTCGGAGGAACCAACAGGGAGCTGTTTTTT.